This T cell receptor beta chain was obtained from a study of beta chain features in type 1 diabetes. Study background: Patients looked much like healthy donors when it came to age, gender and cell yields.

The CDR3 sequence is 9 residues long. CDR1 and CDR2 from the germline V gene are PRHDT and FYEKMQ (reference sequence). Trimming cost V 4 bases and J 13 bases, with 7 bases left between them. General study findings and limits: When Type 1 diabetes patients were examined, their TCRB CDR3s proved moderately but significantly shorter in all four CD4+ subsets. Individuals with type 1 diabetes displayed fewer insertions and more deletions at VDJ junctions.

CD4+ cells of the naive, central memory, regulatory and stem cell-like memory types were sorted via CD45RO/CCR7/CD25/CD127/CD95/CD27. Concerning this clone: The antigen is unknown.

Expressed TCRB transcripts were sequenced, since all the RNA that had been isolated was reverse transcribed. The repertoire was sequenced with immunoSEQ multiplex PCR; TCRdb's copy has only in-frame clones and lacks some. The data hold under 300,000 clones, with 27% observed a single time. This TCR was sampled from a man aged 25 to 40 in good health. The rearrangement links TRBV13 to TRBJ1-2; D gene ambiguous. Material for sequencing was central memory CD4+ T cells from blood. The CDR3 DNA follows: TGTGCCAGCAGCTCCCCTGCCACCTTC. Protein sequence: CASSSPATF.